The next 18 T cell receptor beta chains were all read from a single sample in a study of control samples from healthy donors and cancer patients. The repertoire was sequenced with immunoSEQ multiplex PCR; TCRdb's copy has only in-frame clones and lacks some. The sample has around 120,000 clones; 85% to 90% are singletons. The specimen sequenced was blood. These receptors all stem from a woman between 65 and 79 years old in good health.

V is TRBV7-3 and J is TRBJ2-1; TRBD2 is a possible D gene (6 bases). V gave up 3 bases and J gave up 5 bases, with 17 bases separating them. The CDR3 has 16 residues. Germline V gives CDR1 SGHTA, CDR2 FQGTGA. CDR3 loop: CASSLRAGRTNNEQFF. CDR3 coding DNA: TGTGCCAGCAGCTTGAGGGCGGGGAGAACTAACAATGAGCAGTTCTTC. The full variable domain, with the rest looked up from reference TRBV7-3 and TRBJ2-1, is GAGVSQTPSNKVTEKGKYVELRCDPISGHTALYWYRQSLGQGPEFLIYFQGTGAADDSGLPNDRFFAVRPEGSVSTLKIQRTERGDSAVYLCASSLRAGRTNNEQFFGPGTRLTVL.

The CDR3 loop is CASSAGTGTGRVNQPQHF. In nucleotides, the CDR3 is TGTGCCAGCAGCGCGGGAACCGGGACAGGGAGGGTCAATCAGCCCCAGCATTTT. The rearrangement links TRBV5-4 to TRBJ1-5; 9 bases fit TRBD1. Per the germline V gene, CDR1 is SGHNT and CDR2 is YYREEE (reference sequence). Germline trimming cut 4 bases from V and 3 bases from J; bases unmatched to any gene: 14. The CDR3 covers 18 residues.

This clone was seen a few times. The chain joins TRBV5-8 to TRBJ2-1; D gene ambiguous. Germline V CDR1 and CDR2: SGHTS, YDEGEE. This CDR3 is 15 amino acids long. V was shortened by 4 bases and J by 5 bases, with 16 bases between the two germline ends. The CDR3 region is CASSLGSRANNEQFF. The CDR3 nucleotides read TGTGCCAGCAGCCTCGGGTCTAGGGCTAACAATGAGCAGTTCTTC.

This clone has ten or more counts. The chain is built from TRBV3-1 (or the pseudogene TRBV3-2) and TRBJ1-5; D uncertain. V lost 5 bases and J lost 8, with 16 bases in between. Germline V CDR1 and CDR2: LGHDT, YNNKEL (reference sequence). The CDR3 runs 14 residues. This chain's CDR3 is CASSSGSTGEPQHF. In nucleotides, the CDR3 is TGTGCCAGCAGCTCCGGGTCGACCGGGGAGCCCCAGCATTTT.

The V gene is TRBV29-1, the J gene TRBJ1-1; D perhaps matches TRBD1 (6 bases). Germline CDR1 is SQVTM and CDR2 is ANQGSEA. V was shortened by 2 bases and J by 6 bases, with 19 bases between the two germline ends. CDR3 length equals 15 residues. The CDR3 region is CSVERQGPLRAEAFF. CDR3 in DNA: TGCAGCGTTGAAAGGCAGGGGCCACTGAGAGCTGAAGCTTTCTTT.

The V gene is TRBV5-1, the J gene TRBJ2-3, with 9 bases identical to TRBD1. Germline loops: CDR1 SGHRS, CDR2 YFSETQ. The junction had 9 bases not matched to a gene; V was cut back by 4 bases and J by 3 bases. The CDR3 has 16 amino acids. CDR3 amino acids: CASSTQGQGGTDTQYF. For the CDR3, the DNA is TGCGCCAGCAGCACCCAGGGACAGGGAGGAACAGATACGCAGTATTTT.

The rearrangement links TRBV6-4 to TRBJ2-1, with D possibly TRBD2 on 6 matching bases. Trimming cost V 2 bases and J 0 bases, with 11 bases left between them. The CDR3 contains 16 residues. The germline gives CDR1 MRHNA, CDR2 SNTAGT. The CDR3 sequence is CASSDGLASSYNEQFF. Written as DNA, the CDR3 is TGTGCCAGCAGTGACGGCCTAGCGAGCTCCTACAATGAGCAGTTCTTC.

The sample holds a few counts of this clone. This chain connects TRBV6-5 to TRBJ2-2; D is uncertain. V was cut by 6 bases and J by 1 base, with 9 bases left in between. The CDR3 is 14 residues long. Per germline, CDR1 MNHEY and CDR2 SVGAGI. CDR3 in amino acids: CASRISVNTGELFF. The CDR3 DNA sequence: TGTGCCAGCAGGATATCGGTGAACACCGGGGAGCTGTTTTTT.

The gene calls are TRBV2 and TRBJ1-1; 7 bases line up with TRBD1. The CDR3 is 15 residues long. Trimming at V came to 1 base and at J to 5 bases, leaving 7 bases not matched to a gene. Germline-derived CDR1 and CDR2 are SNHLY and FYNNEI. CDR3 in amino acids: CASSEEGRGRTEAFF. CDR3 DNA sequence: TGTGCCAGCAGTGAAGAGGGCAGGGGGAGGACTGAAGCTTTCTTT.

CDR3 DNA: TGTGCCAGTAGTAAAGGAAAGACAGCCGCTAATAGCAATCAGCCCCAGCATTTT. Its translation is CASSKGKTAANSNQPQHF. The rearrangement joins TRBV19 to TRBJ1-5; D perhaps matches TRBD1 (5 bases). The germline V gene has CDR1 LNHDA and CDR2 SQIVND (reference sequence). Trimming left V 4 bases short and J 0 bases short, with 19 bases between. The CDR3 is made up of 18 amino acids.

The rearrangement uses TRBV21-1 and TRBJ1-2. TRBV21-1 is a listed pseudogene. This CDR3 has 16 amino acids. The CDR3 spells CASSKWLLRGGYGYTF. The CDR3 region has the DNA TGTGCCAGCAGCAAATGGTTGTTACGGGGAGGCTATGGCTACACCTTC.

The rearrangement uses TRBV6-5 and TRBJ1-2; TRBD1 matches 8 bases. Germline assignment: CDR1 MNHEY and CDR2 SVGAGI. The CDR3 totals 13 residues. The junction had 5 bases not matched to a gene; V was cut back by 6 bases and J by 5 bases. The DNA for the CDR3 is TGTGCCAGCAGGCTCGACAGGGGATATGGCTACACCTTC. Encoded protein: CASRLDRGYGYTF.

This clone was counted a single time. The rearrangement uses TRBV21-1 and TRBJ2-3; TRBD2 is the table's D call and was not checked against the DNA. TRBV21-1 is an annotated pseudogene. CDR3 length: 15 residues. The CDR3 DNA is TGTGCCAGCAGCGCAGCGGGGGGGCCCACAGATACGCAGTATTTT. It is translated as CASSAAGGPTDTQYF.

This clone was seen just once. The rearrangement joins TRBV29-1 to TRBJ2-2; 9 positions agree with TRBD1. Germline CDR1 reads SQVTM; CDR2 reads ANQGSEA. J was trimmed by 6 bases and V by 4 bases; bases with no gene match: 6. This CDR3 contains 14 residues. The CDR3: CSVGRDRVSGELFF. In DNA, the CDR3 is TGCAGCGTTGGCCGGGACAGGGTATCCGGGGAGCTGTTTTTT.

As to this clone: Germline is not matched at one junction end, which may reflect a read error. J is TRBJ2-2 and V is TRBV7-2, with TRBD2 matching 7 bases. The CDR3 is 17 residues long. Per germline, CDR1 SGHTA and CDR2 FQGNSA. The CDR3 protein is CASSLAAMLAITGELFF. The DNA of the CDR3 is TGTGCCAGCAGCCTAGCGGCGATGTTAGCCATCACCGGGGAGCTGTTTTTT.

The rearrangement uses TRBV7-2 and TRBJ1-5; D possibly corresponds to TRBD1 (6 bases). V was trimmed by 1 base and J by 7 bases, leaving 14 bases between them. Per the germline V gene, CDR1 is SGHTA and CDR2 is FQGNSA. The CDR3 is made up of 15 amino acids. The CDR3 DNA reads as TGTGCCAGCAGCTTAGGGGGGGGCGGCGGGCAGCCCCAGCATTTT. It encodes CASSLGGGGGQPQHF.

V gene TRBV5-5 combines with J gene TRBJ2-3; TRBD2 agrees at 11 bases. The germline gives CDR1 SGHKS, CDR2 YYEKEE (reference sequence). This CDR3 spans 16 amino acids. Trimming at V came to 4 bases and at J to 4 bases, leaving 8 bases not matched to a gene. The CDR3 is CASSDLLAGGSDTQYF. CDR3 nucleotides: TGTGCCAGCAGCGACCTGCTAGCGGGGGGTTCAGATACGCAGTATTTT.

Only one count was recorded for this clone. This chain uses TRBV7-2 with TRBJ2-5; 9 positions match TRBD1. The CDR3 is made up of 14 amino acids. V shed 4 bases and J 7 bases; nucleotides not matched to a gene: 7. Germline-derived CDR1 and CDR2 are SGHTA and FQGNSA. CDR3 coding DNA: TGTGCCAGCAGCTCCCGGACAGGGGAGCGGACCCAGTACTTC. Translating gives CASSSRTGERTQYF.